A selection of T cell receptor beta chains follows, all from one sample in a study of graft-versus-host responses after intestinal transplantation. These receptors have no identified antigens. The repertoire was sequenced with immunoSEQ multiplex PCR; TCRdb's copy has only in-frame clones and lacks some. This table has about 86,000 clones, roughly 91% appearing once. This specimen was unstimulated CD8+ T cells sorted from spleen or lymph node cells, taken before intestinal transplant. These receptors originate from a human donor who received an intestinal transplant. CDR3s include the opening cysteine and the closing phenylalanine or tryptophan. Each record gives: CDR3 length, clone size, D gene, J gene, V gene, CDR3 DNA, CDR3 protein. The D gene is left open where the match is weak. Not all rows give a size; the values are once, few, many and, for expanded clones, a class.

length: 16
size: -
D: -
J: TRBJ1-1
V: TRBV12-5
DNA: TGTGCTAGTGGTTTGCTCCCTTCGACAGGAAATACTGAAGCTTTCTTT
CDR3: CASGLLPSTGNTEAFF

length: 18
size: -
D: TRBD2
J: TRBJ2-1
V: TRBV5-5
DNA: TGTGCCAGCAGCTTGGAACGACTAGCCGAAACCTCCTACAATGAGCAGTTCTTC
CDR3: CASSLERLAETSYNEQFF

length: 15
size: -
D: -
J: TRBJ2-7
V: TRBV6-1
DNA: TGTGCCAGCAGTGATGAGGGTTACCTAACCTACGAGCAGTACTTC
CDR3: CASSDEGYLTYEQYF

length: 13
size: -
D: -
J: TRBJ2-2
V: TRBV7-9
DNA: TGTGCCAGCAGCCCCAGGGGCACCGGGGAGCTGTTTTTT
CDR3: CASSPRGTGELFF

length: 12
size: few
D: -
J: TRBJ1-1
V: TRBV10-2
DNA: TGCGCCAGCAGTGCAGGGAACACTGAAGCTTTCTTT
CDR3: CASSAGNTEAFF

length: 17
size: -
D: -
J: TRBJ1-6
V: TRBV11-2
DNA: TGTGCCAGCAGCTTAGAGAGGGCCCCCCCACCGGGGTCACCCCTCCACTTT
CDR3: CASSLERAPPPGSPLHF

length: 10
size: -
D: -
J: TRBJ1-1
V: TRBV7-9
DNA: TGTGCCAGCGGGGCGCCCCGGGCTTTCTTT
CDR3: CASGAPRAFF

length: 14
size: -
D: TRBD1
J: TRBJ2-7
V: TRBV11-2
DNA: TGTGCCAGCAGCACCCGGGACAGATCCTACGAGCAGTACTTC
CDR3: CASSTRDRSYEQYF

length: 14
size: once
D: -
J: TRBJ2-1
V: TRBV19
DNA: TGTGCCAGTAGTATATTGGACGGCGGGAATGAGCAGTTCTTC
CDR3: CASSILDGGNEQFF

length: 15
size: -
D: TRBD1
J: TRBJ1-5
V: TRBV9
DNA: TGTGCCAGCAGCGAGGGGACAGGGGAGGTTCAGCCCCAGCATTTT
CDR3: CASSEGTGEVQPQHF

length: 13
size: -
D: -
J: TRBJ1-2
V: TRBV6-5
DNA: TGTGCCAGCAGTTACTTGCGAAACTATGGCTACACCTTC
CDR3: CASSYLRNYGYTF

length: 14
size: -
D: TRBD1
J: TRBJ1-1
V: TRBV28
DNA: TGTGCCAGCAGTTTGACAGGGGGCGACACTGAAGCTTTCTTT
CDR3: CASSLTGGDTEAFF

length: 19
size: -
D: TRBD1
J: TRBJ1-1
V: TRBV4-1
DNA: TGCGCCAGCAGCCAAGAATCCGTGAGGACAGGGACGTATGACACTGAAGCTTTCTTT
CDR3: CASSQESVRTGTYDTEAFF

length: 14
size: -
D: TRBD1
J: TRBJ2-7
V: TRBV5-4
DNA: TGTGCCAGCAGCTTTGGACAGGGAAGCTACGAGCAGTACTTC
CDR3: CASSFGQGSYEQYF

length: 16
size: -
D: TRBD1
J: TRBJ2-7
V: TRBV29-1
DNA: TGCAGCGTTGAAGGGATAACAGGGGGCGCATTCTACGAGCAGTACTTC
CDR3: CSVEGITGGAFYEQYF

length: 13
size: -
D: -
J: TRBJ2-7
V: TRBV6-1
DNA: TGTGCCAGCAGTGAACTAGACCCGGGGGAGCAGTACTTC
CDR3: CASSELDPGEQYF

length: 16
size: -
D: TRBD1
J: TRBJ2-5
V: TRBV4-3
DNA: TGCGCCAGCAGCCAAGAAAGAGGGGGCGGGCAAGAGACCCAGTACTTC
CDR3: CASSQERGGGQETQYF

length: 16
size: -
D: -
J: TRBJ2-5
V: TRBV9
DNA: TGTGCCAGCAGCGTAGATCAGGGGCTCCGGCAAGAGACCCAGTACTTC
CDR3: CASSVDQGLRQETQYF

length: 15
size: -
D: -
J: TRBJ2-6
V: TRBV27
DNA: TGTGCCAGCAGTTTACTCCCATCTAAGCCCAACGTCCTGACTTTC
CDR3: CASSLLPSKPNVLTF

length: 13
size: -
D: -
J: TRBJ1-5
V: TRBV19
DNA: TGTGCCAGTAGTATAGGGTCGGGTCAGCCCCAGCATTTT
CDR3: CASSIGSGQPQHF

length: 13
size: -
D: -
J: TRBJ2-7
V: TRBV29-1
DNA: TGCAGCGTTGGGGCTAGCCTAGCCTACGAGCAGTACTTC
CDR3: CSVGASLAYEQYF

length: 18
size: -
D: TRBD1
J: TRBJ1-1
V: TRBV5-4
DNA: TGTGCCAGCAGCCCTTGGGGGACAGGGGGACGGATGAACACTGAAGCTTTCTTT
CDR3: CASSPWGTGGRMNTEAFF

length: 15
size: -
D: TRBD1
J: TRBJ2-7
V: TRBV19
DNA: TGTGCCAGTAGAACCGGGACAGGTGTGTTTTACGAGCAGTACTTC
CDR3: CASRTGTGVFYEQYF

length: 13
size: -
D: -
J: TRBJ2-7
V: TRBV29-1
DNA: TGCAGCGTGCGAGGGATCTCATCCTACGAGCAGTACTTC
CDR3: CSVRGISSYEQYF

length: 17
size: -
D: -
J: TRBJ2-6
V: TRBV6-1
DNA: TGTGCCAGCAGTGAAGGTCGGGAGCTGCTTGGGGCCAACGTCCTGACTTTC
CDR3: CASSEGRELLGANVLTF

length: 15
size: -
D: TRBD1
J: TRBJ2-7
V: TRBV5-1
DNA: TGCGCCAGCAGCTTGCCGGGACAGGGGGATAACGAGCAGTACTTC
CDR3: CASSLPGQGDNEQYF

length: 11
size: -
D: -
J: TRBJ2-7
V: TRBV27
DNA: TGTGCCAGCAGTTCATCCTACGAGCAGTACTTC
CDR3: CASSSSYEQYF

length: 13
size: -
D: -
J: TRBJ2-7
V: TRBV15
DNA: TGTGCCACCAGCACCCAACAATTCTACGAGCAGTACTTC
CDR3: CATSTQQFYEQYF

length: 13
size: -
D: -
J: TRBJ2-7
V: TRBV19
DNA: TGTGCCAGTAGTATACCCGGGGCCTACGAGCAGTACTTC
CDR3: CASSIPGAYEQYF

length: 16
size: -
D: TRBD2
J: TRBJ2-7
V: TRBV4-1
DNA: TGCGCCAGCAGCCAGGAAACTAGCGGGGGGACCTACGAGCAGTACTTC
CDR3: CASSQETSGGTYEQYF

length: 15
size: -
D: -
J: TRBJ2-7
V: TRBV7-2
DNA: TGTGCCAGCAGCCGTATTAAGGGGGGGCGACACGAGCAGTACTTC
CDR3: CASSRIKGGRHEQYF

length: 14
size: -
D: -
J: TRBJ1-2
V: TRBV30
DNA: TGTGCCTGGAGAATGGACAAGCTGGCTTATGGCTACACCTTC
CDR3: CAWRMDKLAYGYTF

length: 14
size: once
D: -
J: TRBJ2-5
V: TRBV19
DNA: TGTGCCACCCAAACCCCCGAGGACCAAGAGACCCAGTACTTC
CDR3: CATQTPEDQETQYF

length: 15
size: -
D: TRBD2
J: TRBJ2-1
V: TRBV7-9
DNA: TGTGCCAGCAGCTTAATTCGGACTAGCAGGGATGAGCAGTTCTTC
CDR3: CASSLIRTSRDEQFF

length: 16
size: -
D: TRBD2
J: TRBJ2-5
V: TRBV4-1
DNA: TGCGCCAGCAGCCAAGATCGACTAGCGGGAGACGAGACCCAGTACTTC
CDR3: CASSQDRLAGDETQYF

length: 18
size: -
D: TRBD2
J: TRBJ2-1
V: TRBV7-9
DNA: TGTGCCAGCAGCTCACCGCCTGCTGGCGGGGGTACCTACAATGAGCAGTTCTTC
CDR3: CASSSPPAGGGTYNEQFF

length: 14
size: -
D: TRBD1
J: TRBJ2-2
V: TRBV4-1
DNA: TGCGCCAGCAGAAACAGGGGGGTGACCGGGGAGCTGTTTTTT
CDR3: CASRNRGVTGELFF

length: 14
size: -
D: -
J: TRBJ2-1
V: TRBV27
DNA: TGTGCCAGCAGTGGTAGCCCTTCCTACAATGAGCAGTTCTTC
CDR3: CASSGSPSYNEQFF

length: 14
size: -
D: TRBD2
J: TRBJ2-1
V: TRBV5-1
DNA: TGCGCCAGCAGCTCGACTAGCGGAAACAATGAGCAGTTCTTC
CDR3: CASSSTSGNNEQFF

length: 16
size: -
D: -
J: TRBJ2-7
V: TRBV4-3
DNA: TGCGCCAGCAGCCAAGTAGGAGGGGCTTTCTCCTACGAGCAGTACTTC
CDR3: CASSQVGGAFSYEQYF

length: 18
size: once
D: TRBD2
J: TRBJ2-5
V: TRBV29-1
DNA: TGCAGCGTTGATAGTTGGGATCTAGCGCGGGAGAGAGGGGAGACCCAGTACTTC
CDR3: CSVDSWDLARERGETQYF

length: 14
size: -
D: TRBD1
J: TRBJ2-7
V: TRBV7-8
DNA: TGTGCCAGCAGCAGCCCCGGGACAGCCTACGAGCAGTACTTC
CDR3: CASSSPGTAYEQYF

length: 15
size: -
D: TRBD2
J: TRBJ2-5
V: TRBV28
DNA: TGTGCCAGCAGTAGACTAGCGGGGGAACAAGAGACCCAGTACTTC
CDR3: CASSRLAGEQETQYF

length: 15
size: -
D: TRBD1
J: TRBJ2-7
V: TRBV2
DNA: TGTGCCAGCAGTGCACCGGGACAGGGTATCTACGAGCAGTACTTC
CDR3: CASSAPGQGIYEQYF

length: 14
size: once
D: -
J: TRBJ2-2
V: TRBV19
DNA: TGTGCCAGTAGTATGGCCGGAGGTACCGGGGAGCTGTTTTTT
CDR3: CASSMAGGTGELFF

length: 15
size: -
D: -
J: TRBJ1-1
V: TRBV6-5
DNA: TGTGCCAGCAGTCTTATGCCGACAGTCAGCACTGAAGCTTTCTTT
CDR3: CASSLMPTVSTEAFF

length: 15
size: -
D: TRBD2
J: TRBJ2-5
V: TRBV29-1
DNA: TGCAGCGTTGGATCTAGCGGGAGAATCTCGGAGACCCAGTACTTC
CDR3: CSVGSSGRISETQYF

length: 12
size: few
D: -
J: TRBJ1-1
V: TRBV10-3
DNA: TGTGCCATCAGTACTTATGACACTGAAGCTTTCTTT
CDR3: CAISTYDTEAFF

length: 15
size: once
D: TRBD1
J: TRBJ2-5
V: TRBV7-9
DNA: TGTGCCAGCAGCTTAGCGACAGGGGATAGGGGAACCCAGTACTTC
CDR3: CASSLATGDRGTQYF

length: 17
size: few
D: TRBD1
J: TRBJ1-5
V: TRBV4-1
DNA: TGCGCCAGCAGCCAAGAACGTCCAGACAGGGGCAATCAGCCCCAGCATTTT
CDR3: CASSQERPDRGNQPQHF

length: 16
size: -
D: -
J: TRBJ2-2
V: TRBV5-6
DNA: TGTGCCAGCAGTCTGATGTCGTTCAGGAACACCGGGGAGCTGTTTTTT
CDR3: CASSLMSFRNTGELFF

length: 14
size: -
D: -
J: TRBJ2-7
V: TRBV4-1
DNA: TGCGCCAGCAGCCAAACCAGCGGAGTCTACGAGCAGTACTTC
CDR3: CASSQTSGVYEQYF

length: 14
size: -
D: -
J: TRBJ2-7
V: TRBV7-9
DNA: TGTGCCAGCAGCTTATCTAACCAAGCCTACGAGCAGTACTTC
CDR3: CASSLSNQAYEQYF

length: 15
size: -
D: -
J: TRBJ2-1
V: TRBV5-4
DNA: TGTGCCAGCAGCGCCCGGACTAAACCGAACAATGAGCAGTTCTTC
CDR3: CASSARTKPNNEQFF

length: 14
size: -
D: TRBD1
J: TRBJ2-7
V: TRBV4-1
DNA: TGCGCCAGCAGCCAAGAGAAGGGGGCTGGTGAGCAGTACTTC
CDR3: CASSQEKGAGEQYF

length: 15
size: once
D: TRBD1
J: TRBJ2-2
V: TRBV28
DNA: TGTGCCAGCCTCGGGACAGAACTTAACACCGGGGAGCTGTTTTTT
CDR3: CASLGTELNTGELFF

length: 18
size: -
D: TRBD1
J: TRBJ2-7
V: TRBV27
DNA: TGTGCCAGCAGCCGGGACAGGGGGCTGGGGCTAGCGGGAAACGAGCAGTACTTC
CDR3: CASSRDRGLGLAGNEQYF

length: 13
size: -
D: -
J: TRBJ1-2
V: TRBV6-5
DNA: TGTGCCAGCAGTTACGGCGGGAACTATGGCTACACCTTC
CDR3: CASSYGGNYGYTF

length: 13
size: -
D: TRBD2
J: TRBJ2-7
V: TRBV2
DNA: TGTGCCAGCTCGGGACTAGTTGACGACGAGCAGTACTTC
CDR3: CASSGLVDDEQYF

length: 16
size: -
D: TRBD2
J: TRBJ2-5
V: TRBV4-1
DNA: TGCGCCAGCAGCCTAAGACTAGCGGGAGGGCAAGAGACCCAGTACTTC
CDR3: CASSLRLAGGQETQYF